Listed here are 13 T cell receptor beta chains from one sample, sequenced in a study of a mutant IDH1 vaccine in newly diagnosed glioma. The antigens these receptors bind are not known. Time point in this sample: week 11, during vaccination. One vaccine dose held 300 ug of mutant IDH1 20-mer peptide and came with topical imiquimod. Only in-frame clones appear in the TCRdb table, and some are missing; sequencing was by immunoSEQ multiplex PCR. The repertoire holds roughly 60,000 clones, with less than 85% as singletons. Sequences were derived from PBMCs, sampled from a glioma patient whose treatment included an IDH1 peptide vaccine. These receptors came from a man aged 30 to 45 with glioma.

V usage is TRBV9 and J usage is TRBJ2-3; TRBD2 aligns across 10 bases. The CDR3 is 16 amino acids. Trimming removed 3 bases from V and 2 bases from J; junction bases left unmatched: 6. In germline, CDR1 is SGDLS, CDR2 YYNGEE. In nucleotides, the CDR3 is TGTGCCAGCAGCGGAGCTAGCGGGAGTTCCACAGATACGCAGTATTTT. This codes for CASSGASGSSTDTQYF.

CDR3 sequence reads: CASRSAGGLSYNEQFF. The CDR3 DNA follows: TGTGCAAGTCGCTCCGCAGGCGGACTCTCCTACAATGAGCAGTTCTTC. The chain recombines TRBV12-2 with TRBJ2-1; the table names TRBD2, a call not compared with the DNA. TRBV12-2 is annotated as a pseudogene. CDR3 length: 16 amino acids.

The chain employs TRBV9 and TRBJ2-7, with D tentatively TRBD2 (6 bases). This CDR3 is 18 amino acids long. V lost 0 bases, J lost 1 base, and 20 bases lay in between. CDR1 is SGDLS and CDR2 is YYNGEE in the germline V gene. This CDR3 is CASSVEGLVAATSYEQYF. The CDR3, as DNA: TGTGCCAGCAGCGTAGAGGGATTAGTAGCGGCAACTTCCTACGAGCAGTACTTC. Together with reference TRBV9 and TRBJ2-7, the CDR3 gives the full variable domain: DSGVTQTPKHLITATGQRVTLRCSPRSGDLSVYWYQQSLDQGLQFLIQYYNGEERAKGNILERFSAQQFPDLHSELNLSSLELGDSALYFCASSVEGLVAATSYEQYFGPGTRLTVT.

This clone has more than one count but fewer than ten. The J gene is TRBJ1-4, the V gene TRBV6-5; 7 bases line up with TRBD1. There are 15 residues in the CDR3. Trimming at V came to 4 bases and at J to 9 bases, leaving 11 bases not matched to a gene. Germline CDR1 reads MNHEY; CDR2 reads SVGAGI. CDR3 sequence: CASSLNSGGVKKLFF. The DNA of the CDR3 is TGTGCCAGCAGTTTGAATTCAGGGGGGGTTAAAAAACTGTTTTTT.

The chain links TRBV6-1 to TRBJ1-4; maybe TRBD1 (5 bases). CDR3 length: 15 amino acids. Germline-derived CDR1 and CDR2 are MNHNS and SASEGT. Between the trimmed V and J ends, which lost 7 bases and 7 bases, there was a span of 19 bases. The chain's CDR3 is CASTGQPRRGEKLFF. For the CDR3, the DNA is TGTGCCAGCACTGGACAACCTCGAAGGGGTGAAAAACTGTTTTTT.

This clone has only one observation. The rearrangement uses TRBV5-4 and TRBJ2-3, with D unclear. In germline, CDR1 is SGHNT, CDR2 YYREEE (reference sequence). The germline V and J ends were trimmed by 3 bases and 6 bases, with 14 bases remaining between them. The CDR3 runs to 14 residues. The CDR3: CASSSDGLRDTQYF. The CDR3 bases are TGTGCCAGCAGCTCGGACGGCCTCAGGGATACGCAGTATTTT.

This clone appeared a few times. The CDR3 is CASSTIVPPGQYF. DNA for the CDR3: TGTGCCAGCAGTACTATTGTCCCCCCTGGACAGTACTTC. This chain connects TRBV28 to TRBJ2-7; D not certain. The germline gives CDR1 MDHEN, CDR2 SYDVKM. Trimming cost V 5 bases and J 10 bases, with 18 bases left between them. The CDR3 loop spans 13 amino acids.

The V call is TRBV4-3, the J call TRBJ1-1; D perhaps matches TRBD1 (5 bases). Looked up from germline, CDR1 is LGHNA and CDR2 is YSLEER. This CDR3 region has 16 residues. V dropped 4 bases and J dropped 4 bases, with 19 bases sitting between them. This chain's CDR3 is CASSLGLIGGSTEAFF. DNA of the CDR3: TGCGCCAGCAGCCTGGGCCTCATTGGGGGAAGCACTGAAGCTTTCTTT.

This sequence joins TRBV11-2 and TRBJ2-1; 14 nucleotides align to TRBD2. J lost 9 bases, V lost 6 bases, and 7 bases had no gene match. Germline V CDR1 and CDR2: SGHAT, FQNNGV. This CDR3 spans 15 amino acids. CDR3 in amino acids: CASSAGTSGSAEQFF. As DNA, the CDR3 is TGTGCCAGCAGTGCTGGGACTAGCGGGAGCGCTGAGCAGTTCTTC.

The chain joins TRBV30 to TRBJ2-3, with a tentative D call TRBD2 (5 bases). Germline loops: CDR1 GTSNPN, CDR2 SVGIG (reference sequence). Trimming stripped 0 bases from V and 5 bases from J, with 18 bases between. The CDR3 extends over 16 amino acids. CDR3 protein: CAWSVPPAARGDTQYF. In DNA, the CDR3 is TGTGCCTGGAGTGTACCCCCAGCGGCACGCGGAGATACGCAGTATTTT. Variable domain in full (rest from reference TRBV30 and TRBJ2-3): SQTIHQWPATLVQPVGSPLSLECTVEGTSNPNLYWYRQAAGRGLQLLFYSVGIGQISSEVPQNLSASRPQDRQFILSSKKLLLSDSGFYLCAWSVPPAARGDTQYFGPGTRLTVL.

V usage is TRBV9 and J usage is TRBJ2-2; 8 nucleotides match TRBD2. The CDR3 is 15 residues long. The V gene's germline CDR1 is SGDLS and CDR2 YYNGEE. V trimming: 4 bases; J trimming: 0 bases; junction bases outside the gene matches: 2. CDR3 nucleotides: TGTGCCAGCAGCTCTAGCGGGTCGAACACCGGGGAGCTGTTTTTT. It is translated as CASSSSGSNTGELFF.

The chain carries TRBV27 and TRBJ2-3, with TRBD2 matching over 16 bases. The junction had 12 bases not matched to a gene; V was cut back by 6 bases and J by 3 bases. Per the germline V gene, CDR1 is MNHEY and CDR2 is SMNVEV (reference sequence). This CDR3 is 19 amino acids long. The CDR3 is CASSPHGTSGRARTDTQYF. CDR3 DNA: TGTGCCAGCAGCCCCCACGGGACTAGCGGGAGGGCCAGGACAGATACGCAGTATTTT.

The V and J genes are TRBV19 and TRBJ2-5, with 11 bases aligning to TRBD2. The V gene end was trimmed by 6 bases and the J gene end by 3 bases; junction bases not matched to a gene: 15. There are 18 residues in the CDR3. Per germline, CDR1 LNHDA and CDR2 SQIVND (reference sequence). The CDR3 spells CASSRRIAGGPSEETQYF. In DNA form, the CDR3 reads TGTGCCAGTAGCCGGCGAATAGCGGGAGGGCCGTCGGAAGAGACCCAGTACTTC.